This record concerns one T cell receptor (beta chain) sequence. This entry is derived from a study of Graves' ophthalmopathy and Graves' hyperthyroidism. Having ophthalmopathy, the donors showed moderate-to-severe activity, CAS ≥3 and NOSPECS ≥4, with disease lasting under 3 months. The authors amplified TCR beta CDR3 regions from RNA transcripts. First-round RT-PCR relied on HTBI primers, and a second-round multiplex PCR came next. TCRdb re-called the multiplex PCR reads through MiXCR, storing one row per CDR3 protein. In the table there are over 650,000 distinct CDR3 sequences, roughly 39% of which are singletons. Germline-derived CDR1 and CDR2 are ENHRY and SYGVKD. Germline trimming cut 5 bases from V and 6 bases from J; bases unmatched to any gene: 7. This CDR3 spans 14 amino acids.

J is TRBJ1-2 and V is TRBV10-3; 9 bases align to TRBD1. Sequencing input: peripheral blood. This sequence originates from an adult man with Graves' ophthalmopathy. CDR3 DNA: TGTGCCATCAGTCCAATTACAGGGGGCAATGGCTACACCTTC. Translated: CAISPITGGNGYTF.